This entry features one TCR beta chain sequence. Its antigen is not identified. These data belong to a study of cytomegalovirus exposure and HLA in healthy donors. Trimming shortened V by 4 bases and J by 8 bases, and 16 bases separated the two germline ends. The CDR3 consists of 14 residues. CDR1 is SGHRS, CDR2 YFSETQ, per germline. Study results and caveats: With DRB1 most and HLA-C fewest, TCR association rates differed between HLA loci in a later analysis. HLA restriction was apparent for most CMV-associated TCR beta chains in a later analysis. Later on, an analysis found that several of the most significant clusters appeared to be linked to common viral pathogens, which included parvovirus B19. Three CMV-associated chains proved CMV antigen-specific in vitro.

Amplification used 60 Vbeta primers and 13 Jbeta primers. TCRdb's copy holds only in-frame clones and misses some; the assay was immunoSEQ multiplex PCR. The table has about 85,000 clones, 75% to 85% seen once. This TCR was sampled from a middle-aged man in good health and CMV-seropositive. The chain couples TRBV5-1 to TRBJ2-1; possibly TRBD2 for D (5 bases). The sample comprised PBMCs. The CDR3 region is CASSRSGLPDEQFF. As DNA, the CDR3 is TGCGCCAGCAGCCGGTCGGGGTTACCGGATGAGCAGTTCTTC.